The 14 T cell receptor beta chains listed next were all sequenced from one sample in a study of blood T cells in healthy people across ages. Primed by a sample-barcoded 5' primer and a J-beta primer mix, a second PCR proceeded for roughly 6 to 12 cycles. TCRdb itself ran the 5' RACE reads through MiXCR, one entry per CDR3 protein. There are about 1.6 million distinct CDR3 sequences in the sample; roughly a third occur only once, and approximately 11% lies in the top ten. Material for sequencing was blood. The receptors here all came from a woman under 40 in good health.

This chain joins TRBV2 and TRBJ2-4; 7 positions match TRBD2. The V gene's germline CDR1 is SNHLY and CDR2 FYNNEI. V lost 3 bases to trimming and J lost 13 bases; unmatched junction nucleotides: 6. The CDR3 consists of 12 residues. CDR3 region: CASSEIGREQYF. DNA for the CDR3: TGTGCCAGCAGTGAGATTGGGAGGGAGCAGTACTTC. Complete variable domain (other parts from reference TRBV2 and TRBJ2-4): EPEVTQTPSHQVTQMGQEVILRCVPISNHLYFYWYRQILGQKVEFLVSFYNNEISEKSEIFDDQFSVERPDGSNFTLKIRSTKLEDSAMYFCASSEIGREQYFGAGTRLSVL.

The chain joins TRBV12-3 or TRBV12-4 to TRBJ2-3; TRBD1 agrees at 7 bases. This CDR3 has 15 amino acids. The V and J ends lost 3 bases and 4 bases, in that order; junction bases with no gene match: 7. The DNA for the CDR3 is TGTGCCAGCAGTTTTGGGCCAGGGACAGCAGATACGCAGTATTTT. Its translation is CASSFGPGTADTQYF.

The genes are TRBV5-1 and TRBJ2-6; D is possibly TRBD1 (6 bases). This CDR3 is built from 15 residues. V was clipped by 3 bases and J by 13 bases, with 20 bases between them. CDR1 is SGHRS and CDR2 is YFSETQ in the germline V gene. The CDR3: CASSSYGTPPEVLTF. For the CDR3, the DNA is TGCGCCAGCAGCTCGTATGGGACACCGCCCGAAGTCCTGACTTTC.

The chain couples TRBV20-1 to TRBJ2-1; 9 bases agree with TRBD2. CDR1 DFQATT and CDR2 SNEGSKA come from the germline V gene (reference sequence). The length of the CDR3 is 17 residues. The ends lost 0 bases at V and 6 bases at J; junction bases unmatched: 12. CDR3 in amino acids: CSAREPGGGRASNEQFF. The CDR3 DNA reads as TGCAGTGCTAGAGAACCGGGGGGCGGGAGGGCCTCCAATGAGCAGTTCTTC.

CDR3 protein: CASSVRGYEQFF. The DNA for the CDR3 is TGTGCCAGCAGCGTTCGGGGGTATGAGCAGTTCTTC. This chain uses TRBV9 with TRBJ2-1, with D perhaps matching TRBD2 (6 bases). The V gene's germline CDR1 is SGDLS and CDR2 YYNGEE. Trimming left V 2 bases short and J 8 bases short, with 8 bases between. This CDR3 region has 12 residues. Drawing the rest from reference TRBV9 and TRBJ2-1, the complete variable domain is DSGVTQTPKHLITATGQRVTLRCSPRSGDLSVYWYQQSLDQGLQFLIQYYNGEERAKGNILERFSAQQFPDLHSELNLSSLELGDSALYFCASSVRGYEQFFGPGTRLTVL.

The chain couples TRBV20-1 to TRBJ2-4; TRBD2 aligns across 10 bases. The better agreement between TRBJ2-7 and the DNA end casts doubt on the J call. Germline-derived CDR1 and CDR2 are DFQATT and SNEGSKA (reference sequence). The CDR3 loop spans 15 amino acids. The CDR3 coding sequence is TGCAGTGCTTCCCGTCCTAGCGGGAGTTTCCACGAGCAGTACTTC. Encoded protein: CSASRPSGSFHEQYF.

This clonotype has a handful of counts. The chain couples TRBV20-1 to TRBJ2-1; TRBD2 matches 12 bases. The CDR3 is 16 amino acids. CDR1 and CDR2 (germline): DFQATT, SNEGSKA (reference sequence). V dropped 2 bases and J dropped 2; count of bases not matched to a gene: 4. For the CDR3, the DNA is TGCAGTGCTAGATCTAGCGGGGGGGCGACCTACAATGAGCAGTTCTTC. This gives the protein CSARSSGGATYNEQFF.

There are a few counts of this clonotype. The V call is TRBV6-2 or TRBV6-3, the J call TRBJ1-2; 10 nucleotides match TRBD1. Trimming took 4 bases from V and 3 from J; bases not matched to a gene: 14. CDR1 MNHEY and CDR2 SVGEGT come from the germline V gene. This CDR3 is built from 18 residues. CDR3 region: CASSSPFGTGEMDYGYTF. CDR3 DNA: TGTGCCAGCAGTTCCCCGTTCGGGACAGGGGAAATGGACTATGGCTACACCTTC.

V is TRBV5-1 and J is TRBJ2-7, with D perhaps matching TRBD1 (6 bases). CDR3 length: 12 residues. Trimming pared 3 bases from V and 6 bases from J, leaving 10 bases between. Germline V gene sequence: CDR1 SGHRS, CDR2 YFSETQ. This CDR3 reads CASSSDSSEQYF. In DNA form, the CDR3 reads TGCGCCAGCAGCTCGGACAGCAGCGAGCAGTACTTC.

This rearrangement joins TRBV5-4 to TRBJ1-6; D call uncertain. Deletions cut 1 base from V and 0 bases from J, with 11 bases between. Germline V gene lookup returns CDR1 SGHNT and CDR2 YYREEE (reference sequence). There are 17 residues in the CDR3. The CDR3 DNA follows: TGTGCCAGCAGCTTGAACCCATTGAGCTCCTATAATTCACCCCTCCACTTT. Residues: CASSLNPLSSYNSPLHF.

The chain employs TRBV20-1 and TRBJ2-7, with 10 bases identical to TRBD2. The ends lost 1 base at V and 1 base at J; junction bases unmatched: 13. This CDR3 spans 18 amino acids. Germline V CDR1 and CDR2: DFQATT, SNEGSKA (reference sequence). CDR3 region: CSARGTGTSAPISYEQYF. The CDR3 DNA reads TGCAGTGCTAGAGGAACCGGGACTAGCGCTCCTATTTCCTACGAGCAGTACTTC.

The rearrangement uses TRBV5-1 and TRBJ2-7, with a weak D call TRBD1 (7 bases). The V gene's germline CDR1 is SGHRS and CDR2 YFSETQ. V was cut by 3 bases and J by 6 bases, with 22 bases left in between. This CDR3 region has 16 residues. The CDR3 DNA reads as TGCGCCAGCAGCTCATTCCGACAGGGAGGATCTGGCGAGCAGTACTTC. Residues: CASSSFRQGGSGEQYF.

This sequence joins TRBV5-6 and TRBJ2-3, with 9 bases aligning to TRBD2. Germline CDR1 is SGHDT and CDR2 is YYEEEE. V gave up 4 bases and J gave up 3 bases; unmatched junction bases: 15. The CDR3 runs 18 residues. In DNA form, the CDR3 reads TGTGCCAGCAGCCCAGGCTGGAGGAGCGGGGGGCTGACAGATACGCAGTATTTT. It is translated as CASSPGWRSGGLTDTQYF.

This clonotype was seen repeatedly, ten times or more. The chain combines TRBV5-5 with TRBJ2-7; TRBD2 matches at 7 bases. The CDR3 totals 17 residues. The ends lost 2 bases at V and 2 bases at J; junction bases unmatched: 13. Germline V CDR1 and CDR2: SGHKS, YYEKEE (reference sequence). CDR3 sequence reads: CASSFEVTGGIPYEQYF. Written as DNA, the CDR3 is TGTGCCAGCAGCTTCGAAGTCACGGGAGGTATCCCCTACGAGCAGTACTTC.